The T cell receptor beta chain under discussion was sequenced for a study of blood T cell repertoires in COVID-19. This clone was seen once. Authors' methods: Scientists estimated how many nucleated cells there were by amplifying reference gene primers. Clones were sequenced by immunoSEQ multiplex PCR, and TCRdb holds only the in-frame ones, with some missing. The V and J calls and clone size come from that table; D and trimming were worked out from the DNA. The sample lists about 300,000 clones; 86% were seen once. The CDR3 runs to 15 residues. From germline, CDR1 is SGHRS and CDR2 YFSETQ. V lost 1 base and J 0 bases, leaving 11 bases between the germline ends.

This clonotype originated in a woman aged 18 to 35 who had recovered from COVID-19. The chain employs TRBV5-1 and TRBJ2-7; possible D gene TRBD2, 5 bases. The sample taken for sequencing was PBMCs or T cells enriched from blood (not recorded which). The CDR3 DNA follows: TGCGCCAGCAGCTTGAATTCGGGGTACTCCTACGAGCAGTACTTC. Translation: CASSLNSGYSYEQYF.